The source of this TCR beta chain is a study of blood T cell repertoires in COVID-19 (dated by TCRdb to 2018 to 2020). Regarding the research as a whole: Collaborator samples came from the United States, Italy and Spain and covered acute and convalescent phases of COVID-19. The prospective study material was composed of cDNA or gDNA derived from T cells, B-cell-depleted T cells, or PBMCs. Subjects who had been exposed to COVID-19, were actively infected with it, or had recovered from it provided the deeply sampled blood TCRbeta repertoires that made up the dataset. The repertoires were released in a freely available public database meant as a resource for research on the immune response to SARS-CoV-2. The samples were drawn from the first 160 participants of the ongoing ImmuneRACE study and from over a thousand subjects provided by 6 global collaborators. The sample metadata nearly always contained a de-identified subject ID, COVID-19 status, age in years and sex. Where available, HLA class I and class II types were obtained from metadata supplied by the sample provider rather than from assay-based typing. The paper's findings and limits, for the study overall: How much clinical and demographic metadata was included differed by source and by participant, and the metadata was provided uncurated.

Regarding this clone: There is no known antigen for this receptor. Per-base quality was not reported, and no clone a single base away is much larger than it.

In the prospective study, participants were roughly 18 to 100 years old, resided in 24 geographic areas of the United States, and were enrolled through a virtual design. In the prospective study, cohorts were assigned on the basis of participant-reported clinical history obtained from a screening survey and a study questionnaire. For ImmuneRACE Cohort 3, a participant was defined as recovered based on two consecutive negative NP/OP PCR tests, clearance by a healthcare professional, or resolution of symptoms. Mobile phlebotomists in the prospective study collected whole blood, serum and a nasopharyngeal or oropharyngeal swab from every participant. Participants in the prospective study had the option to provide additional blood draws and questionnaires over a roughly 2-month period. Before DNA extraction, prospective study blood samples were shipped either frozen or at room temperature. TCRbeta CDR3 regions were amplified from genomic DNA by means of the immunoSEQ Assay, a bias-controlled multiplex PCR. The authors' pipeline ran thus. Within the assay, amplification of reference gene primers was used to estimate how many nucleated cells each sample contained. Sequence reads were collapsed and filtered to measure the absolute abundance of every unique TCRbeta CDR3 rearrangement. Productive Simpson clonality was computed per sample as the square root of Simpson's diversity index over productive rearrangements. What TCRdb holds here is the immuneACCESS table cut down to in-frame rearrangements. Part of the clones is not present; checked against another copy, under half of the missing clones reflect an unresolved V gene, and the others are unexplained. D and trimming come from the DNA, and the V and J calls and clone size come from that table. In this sample the table shows about 380,000 clones, around 90% of which occur a single time. The biggest ten clones account for 0.9% to 1.5% of the sample.

Sequencing input: PBMCs or T cells enriched from blood (not recorded which). The receptor was derived from a woman younger than 35 who had recovered from COVID-19.

The CDR3 in this case is CASSSGTSGAGFTGELFF. DNA sequence: TGTGCCAGCAGCTCCGGGACTAGCGGGGCCGGATTCACCGGGGAGCTGTTTTTT. The chain is encoded by TRBV5-6 joined to TRBJ2-2; the central 13 bases match TRBD2. Trimming removed 3 bases from V and 4 bases from J; the gene matches leave 9 bases unexplained. The germline V gene provides CDR1 SGHDT and CDR2 YYEEEE. The CDR3 holds 18 amino acids from the cysteine to the phenylalanine. The only DNA kept is the CDR3, 54 bases in frame from the first base.